This is a list of T cell receptor beta chains from one sample in a study of post-analysis software for immune sequencing data. TCRdb reprocessed the PCR reads via MiXCR and lists one record per CDR3 protein. The repertoire holds fewer than 850,000 distinct CDR3 sequences, with 30% as singletons. Source material: blood. These receptors all stem from a girl aged 10 to 17 with multiple sclerosis. Both conserved end residues are part of each CDR3. Each record gives: J gene, D gene, clone size, V gene, CDR3 protein, CDR3 DNA. D genes are given only for firm matches. Some rows mark clone size as missing; the rest say once, few, many or name a class of expanded clone.

j_gene: TRBJ2-1
d_gene: TRBD2
abundance: few
v_gene: TRBV27
CDR3aa: CASSLLGRAYNEQFF
CDR3nt: TGTGCCAGCAGTTTATTAGGGAGGGCCTACAATGAGCAGTTCTTC

j_gene: TRBJ2-3
d_gene: .
abundance: few
v_gene: TRBV7-2
CDR3aa: CASSFWGQSDTQYF
CDR3nt: TGTGCCAGCAGCTTTTGGGGTCAGAGCGATACGCAGTATTTT

j_gene: TRBJ1-2
d_gene: .
abundance: .
v_gene: TRBV6-5
CDR3aa: CASSYLPTGMVGYTF
CDR3nt: TGTGCCAGCAGTTACCTCCCGACGGGTATGGTTGGCTACACCTTC

j_gene: TRBJ1-2
d_gene: TRBD1
abundance: .
v_gene: TRBV10-3
CDR3aa: CAISDRGGGDGYTF
CDR3nt: TGTGCCATCAGTGACAGGGGGGGCGGCGATGGCTACACCTTC

j_gene: TRBJ2-7
d_gene: TRBD1
abundance: few
v_gene: TRBV24-1
CDR3aa: CATSDRTGEEQYF
CDR3nt: TGTGCCACCAGTGATCGGACAGGGGAGGAGCAGTACTTC

j_gene: TRBJ1-2
d_gene: .
abundance: .
v_gene: TRBV24-1
CDR3aa: CATAAGYGYTF
CDR3nt: TGTGCCACCGCTGCCGGCTATGGCTACACCTTC

j_gene: TRBJ2-7
d_gene: TRBD1
abundance: .
v_gene: TRBV5-1
CDR3aa: CVSSGTGTGFYEQYF
CDR3nt: TGCGTCAGCAGTGGGACCGGGACAGGGTTTTACGAGCAGTACTTC

j_gene: TRBJ2-5
d_gene: .
abundance: few
v_gene: TRBV7-9
CDR3aa: CASTRTGREETQYF
CDR3nt: TGTGCCAGCACCCGTACAGGGAGGGAAGAGACCCAGTACTTC

j_gene: TRBJ1-2
d_gene: .
abundance: .
v_gene: TRBV28
CDR3aa: CASSPAGWAYGYTF
CDR3nt: TGTGCCAGCAGCCCCGCGGGCTGGGCCTATGGCTACACCTTC

j_gene: TRBJ2-5
d_gene: .
abundance: few
v_gene: TRBV20-1
CDR3aa: CSARDTGLPTETQYF
CDR3nt: TGCAGTGCTAGGGACACGGGACTCCCGACGGAGACCCAGTACTTC

j_gene: TRBJ2-1
d_gene: .
abundance: many
v_gene: TRBV29-1
CDR3aa: CSVEDRRRGDEQFF
CDR3nt: TGCAGCGTTGAAGATCGCAGGCGCGGGGATGAGCAGTTCTTC

j_gene: TRBJ2-3
d_gene: TRBD2
abundance: many
v_gene: TRBV20-1
CDR3aa: CSARYPAGGRDTQYF
CDR3nt: TGCAGTGCTAGATATCCAGCGGGGGGCCGAGATACGCAGTATTTT

j_gene: TRBJ2-2
d_gene: TRBD2
abundance: .
v_gene: TRBV3-1
CDR3aa: CASSRLAGGTGELFF
CDR3nt: TGTGCCAGCAGCCGACTAGCGGGAGGTACCGGGGAGCTGTTTTTT

j_gene: TRBJ2-7
d_gene: .
abundance: .
v_gene: TRBV6-6
CDR3aa: CASEGGYEQYF
CDR3nt: TGTGCCAGCGAAGGGGGGTACGAGCAGTACTTC

j_gene: TRBJ2-7
d_gene: .
abundance: .
v_gene: TRBV6-5
CDR3aa: CASRRTERYEQYF
CDR3nt: TGTGCCAGCAGGAGGACAGAACGATACGAGCAGTACTTC

j_gene: TRBJ2-6
d_gene: .
abundance: .
v_gene: TRBV24-1
CDR3aa: CATSSGAPGANVLNF
CDR3nt: TGTGCCACCAGTTCTGGGGCTCCTGGGGCCAACGTCCTGAATTTC

j_gene: TRBJ1-2
d_gene: TRBD1
abundance: .
v_gene: TRBV6-1
CDR3aa: CASRRAGQGYGYTF
CDR3nt: TGTGCCAGCAGACGGGCCGGACAGGGTTATGGCTACACCTTC

j_gene: TRBJ1-2
d_gene: .
abundance: few
v_gene: TRBV6-5
CDR3aa: CASSSSPRNYGYTF
CDR3nt: TGTGCCAGCAGCTCCTCACCCCGTAACTATGGCTACACCTTC

j_gene: TRBJ2-1
d_gene: .
abundance: .
v_gene: TRBV20-1
CDR3aa: CSARDPLAGVHEQFF
CDR3nt: TGCAGTGCTAGAGATCCGCTGGCTGGGGTCCATGAGCAGTTCTTC

j_gene: TRBJ1-1
d_gene: .
abundance: .
v_gene: TRBV5-5
CDR3aa: CASSSLSGKRNTEAFF
CDR3nt: TGTGCCAGCAGCTCATTGTCGGGGAAGCGAAACACTGAAGCTTTCTTT

j_gene: TRBJ2-4
d_gene: .
abundance: .
v_gene: TRBV2
CDR3aa: CASSDRTRDLQYF
CDR3nt: TGTGCCAGCAGTGACCGAACCCGGGACCTTCAGTACTTC

j_gene: TRBJ2-6
d_gene: TRBD2
abundance: .
v_gene: TRBV10-3
CDR3aa: CAISGRASGANVLTF
CDR3nt: TGTGCCATCAGCGGGAGGGCCTCTGGGGCCAACGTCCTGACTTTC

j_gene: TRBJ2-3
d_gene: TRBD1
abundance: few
v_gene: TRBV6-6
CDR3aa: CASSPGTGSDTQYF
CDR3nt: TGTGCCAGCAGTCCAGGGACAGGTTCAGATACGCAGTATTTT

j_gene: TRBJ2-7
d_gene: .
abundance: .
v_gene: TRBV7-2
CDR3aa: CASSFPKDTPPGYEQYF
CDR3nt: TGTGCCAGCAGCTTTCCCAAGGACACTCCCCCAGGCTACGAGCAGTACTTC

j_gene: TRBJ1-1
d_gene: .
abundance: .
v_gene: TRBV4-2
CDR3aa: CASSRTAVGNTEAFF
CDR3nt: TGTGCCAGCAGCCGCACCGCGGTGGGCAACACTGAAGCTTTCTTT

j_gene: TRBJ1-1
d_gene: .
abundance: few
v_gene: TRBV6-5
CDR3aa: CASSYSKLRGGANTEAFF
CDR3nt: TGTGCCAGCAGTTACTCGAAGTTGCGCGGAGGAGCGAACACTGAAGCTTTCTTT

j_gene: TRBJ1-3
d_gene: TRBD1
abundance: .
v_gene: TRBV6-1
CDR3aa: CASKTGAGNTIYF
CDR3nt: TGTGCCAGCAAAACAGGGGCTGGAAACACCATATATTTT

j_gene: TRBJ2-5
d_gene: TRBD2
abundance: .
v_gene: TRBV20-1
CDR3aa: CSARGASGSRRETQYF
CDR3nt: TGCAGTGCTAGAGGGGCTAGCGGGAGTAGGCGTGAGACCCAGTACTTC

j_gene: TRBJ1-4
d_gene: TRBD1
abundance: .
v_gene: TRBV6-6
CDR3aa: CASSLLTGLMKKLFF
CDR3nt: TGTGCCAGCAGTCTTCTGACAGGGTTAATGAAAAAACTGTTTTTT

j_gene: TRBJ2-1
d_gene: .
abundance: few
v_gene: TRBV5-1
CDR3aa: CASTRGGGAMSEQFF
CDR3nt: TGCGCCAGCACCCGCGGAGGGGGCGCGATGAGTGAGCAGTTCTTC

j_gene: TRBJ2-7
d_gene: TRBD2
abundance: .
v_gene: TRBV7-7
CDR3aa: CASSLNSGRNSYNEQYF
CDR3nt: TGTGCTAGCAGCTTAAATAGCGGGAGGAACTCCTACAATGAGCAGTACTTC

j_gene: TRBJ2-7
d_gene: .
abundance: few
v_gene: TRBV25-1
CDR3aa: CASSDRYRYEQYF
CDR3nt: TGTGCCAGCAGTGACCGCTACCGCTACGAGCAGTACTTC

j_gene: TRBJ2-5
d_gene: TRBD2
abundance: .
v_gene: TRBV20-1
CDR3aa: CSAPGLAGVYEQYF
CDR3nt: TGCAGTGCGCCCGGACTAGCGGGAGTCTATGAGCAGTACTTC

j_gene: TRBJ1-1
d_gene: .
abundance: few
v_gene: TRBV27
CDR3aa: CASSLLGADTEAFF
CDR3nt: TGTGCCAGCAGTTTACTCGGGGCGGACACTGAAGCTTTCTTT

j_gene: TRBJ2-5
d_gene: .
abundance: few
v_gene: TRBV3-1
CDR3aa: CASSQRRAGVTQYF
CDR3nt: TGTGCCAGCAGCCAAAGGAGGGCCGGTGTGACCCAGTACTTC

j_gene: TRBJ2-4
d_gene: .
abundance: .
v_gene: TRBV14
CDR3aa: CASSLYRGPGDIQYF
CDR3nt: TGTGCCAGCAGCCTATATCGGGGACCCGGGGACATTCAGTACTTC

j_gene: TRBJ2-1
d_gene: .
abundance: .
v_gene: TRBV19
CDR3aa: CASSGIYNEEQFF
CDR3nt: TGTGCCAGTAGTGGTATCTACAATGAGGAGCAGTTCTTC

j_gene: TRBJ1-6
d_gene: .
abundance: .
v_gene: TRBV4-1
CDR3aa: CASSPPTGPGSPLHF
CDR3nt: TGCGCCAGCAGCCCACCCACAGGGCCAGGTTCACCCCTCCACTTT